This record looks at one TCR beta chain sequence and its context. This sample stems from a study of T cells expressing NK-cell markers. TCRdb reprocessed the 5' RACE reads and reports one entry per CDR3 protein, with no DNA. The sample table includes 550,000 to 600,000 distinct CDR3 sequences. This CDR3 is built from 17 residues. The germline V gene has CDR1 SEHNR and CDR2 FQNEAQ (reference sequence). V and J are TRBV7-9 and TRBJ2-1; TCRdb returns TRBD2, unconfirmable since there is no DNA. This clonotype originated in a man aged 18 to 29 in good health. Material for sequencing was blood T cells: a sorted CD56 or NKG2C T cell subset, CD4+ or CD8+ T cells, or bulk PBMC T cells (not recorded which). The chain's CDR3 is CASSWGLAENSYNEQFF.